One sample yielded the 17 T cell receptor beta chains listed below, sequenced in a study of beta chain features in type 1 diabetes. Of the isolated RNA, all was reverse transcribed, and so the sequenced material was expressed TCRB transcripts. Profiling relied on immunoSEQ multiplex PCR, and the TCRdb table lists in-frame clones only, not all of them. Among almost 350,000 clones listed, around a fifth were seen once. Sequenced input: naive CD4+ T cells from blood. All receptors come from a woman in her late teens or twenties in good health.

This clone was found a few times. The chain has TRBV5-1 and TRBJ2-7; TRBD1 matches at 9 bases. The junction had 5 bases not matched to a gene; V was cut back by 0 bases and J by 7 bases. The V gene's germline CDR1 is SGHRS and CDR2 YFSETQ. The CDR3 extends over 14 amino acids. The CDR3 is CASSLAGTGIEQYF. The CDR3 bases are TGCGCCAGCAGCTTGGCCGGGACAGGGATTGAGCAGTACTTC.

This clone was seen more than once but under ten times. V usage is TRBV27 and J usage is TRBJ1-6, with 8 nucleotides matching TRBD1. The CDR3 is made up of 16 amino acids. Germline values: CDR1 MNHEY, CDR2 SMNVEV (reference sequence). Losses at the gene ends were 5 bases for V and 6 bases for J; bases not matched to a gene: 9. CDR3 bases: TGTGCCAGCAGTGCCCTTGCGGACAGGGCTAATTCACCCCTCCACTTT. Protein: CASSALADRANSPLHF.

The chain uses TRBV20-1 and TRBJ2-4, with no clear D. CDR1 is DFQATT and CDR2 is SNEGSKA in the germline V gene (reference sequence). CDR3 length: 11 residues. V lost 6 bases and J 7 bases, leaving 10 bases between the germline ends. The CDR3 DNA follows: TGCAGTGCCACATCCGGGAACATTCAGTACTTC. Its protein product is CSATSGNIQYF.

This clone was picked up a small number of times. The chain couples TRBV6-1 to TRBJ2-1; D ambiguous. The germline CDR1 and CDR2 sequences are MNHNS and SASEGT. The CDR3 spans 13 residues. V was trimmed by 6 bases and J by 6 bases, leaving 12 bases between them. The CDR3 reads CASSRILGNEQFF. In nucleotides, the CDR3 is TGTGCCAGCAGCAGAATTCTAGGCAATGAGCAGTTCTTC.

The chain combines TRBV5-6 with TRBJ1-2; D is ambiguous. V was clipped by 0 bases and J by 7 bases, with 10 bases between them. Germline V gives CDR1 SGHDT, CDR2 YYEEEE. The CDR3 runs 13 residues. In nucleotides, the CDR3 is TGTGCCAGCAGCTTGGTCCCCAGGATTGGCTACACCTTC. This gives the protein CASSLVPRIGYTF.

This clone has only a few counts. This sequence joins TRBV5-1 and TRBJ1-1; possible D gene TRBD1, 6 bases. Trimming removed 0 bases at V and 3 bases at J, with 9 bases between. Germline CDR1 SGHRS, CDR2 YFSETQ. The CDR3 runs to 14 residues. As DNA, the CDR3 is TGCGCCAGCAGCTTGGTAGGACAGTACACTGAAGCTTTCTTT. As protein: CASSLVGQYTEAFF.

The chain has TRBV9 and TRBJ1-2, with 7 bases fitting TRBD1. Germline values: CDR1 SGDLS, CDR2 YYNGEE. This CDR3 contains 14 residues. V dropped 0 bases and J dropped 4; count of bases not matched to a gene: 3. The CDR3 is CASSVAGQFYGYTF. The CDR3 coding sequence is TGTGCCAGCAGCGTAGCGGGACAGTTCTATGGCTACACCTTC.

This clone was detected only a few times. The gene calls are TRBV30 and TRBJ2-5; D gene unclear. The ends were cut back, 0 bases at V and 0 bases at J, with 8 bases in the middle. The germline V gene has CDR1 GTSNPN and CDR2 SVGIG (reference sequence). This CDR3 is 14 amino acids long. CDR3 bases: TGTGCCTGGAGTGTCAGGCCGAACCAAGAGACCCAGTACTTC. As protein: CAWSVRPNQETQYF.

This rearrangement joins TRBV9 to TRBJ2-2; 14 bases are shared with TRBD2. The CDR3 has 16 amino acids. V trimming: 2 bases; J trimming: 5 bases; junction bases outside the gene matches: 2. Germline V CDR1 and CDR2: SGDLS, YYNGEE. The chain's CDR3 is CASSVGTSGRTGELFF. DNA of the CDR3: TGTGCCAGCAGCGTCGGGACTAGCGGGAGAACCGGGGAGCTGTTTTTT.

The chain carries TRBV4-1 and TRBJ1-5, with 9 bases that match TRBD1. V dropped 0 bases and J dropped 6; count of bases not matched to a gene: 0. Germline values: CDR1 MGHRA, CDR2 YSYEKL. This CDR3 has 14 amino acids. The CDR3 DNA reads TGCGCCAGCAGCCAAGAGACAGGGGGTCAGCCCCAGCATTTT. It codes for CASSQETGGQPQHF.

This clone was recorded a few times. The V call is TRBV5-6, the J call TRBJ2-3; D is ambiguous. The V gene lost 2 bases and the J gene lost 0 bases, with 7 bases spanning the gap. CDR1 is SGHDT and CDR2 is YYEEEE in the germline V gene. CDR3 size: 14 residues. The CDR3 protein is CASSFIPSTDTQYF. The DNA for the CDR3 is TGTGCCAGCAGCTTTATCCCTAGCACAGATACGCAGTATTTT. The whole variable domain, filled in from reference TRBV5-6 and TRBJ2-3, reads DAGVTQSPTHLIKTRGQQVTLRCSPKSGHDTVSWYQQALGQGPQFIFQYYEEEERQRGNFPDRFSGHQFPNYSSELNVNALLLGDSALYLCASSFIPSTDTQYFGPGTRLTVL.

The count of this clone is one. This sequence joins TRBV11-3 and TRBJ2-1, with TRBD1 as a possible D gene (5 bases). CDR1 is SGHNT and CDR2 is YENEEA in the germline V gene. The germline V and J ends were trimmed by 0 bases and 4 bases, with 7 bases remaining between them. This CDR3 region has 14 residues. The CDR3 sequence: CASSLEGRYNEQFF. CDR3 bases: TGTGCCAGCAGCTTAGAGGGGCGTTACAATGAGCAGTTCTTC. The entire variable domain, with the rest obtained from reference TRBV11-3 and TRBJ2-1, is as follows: EAGVVQSPRYKIIEKKQPVAFWCNPISGHNTLYWYLQNLGQGPELLIRYENEEAVDDSQLPKDRFSAERLKGVDSTLKIQPAELGDSAVYLCASSLEGRYNEQFFGPGTRLTVL.

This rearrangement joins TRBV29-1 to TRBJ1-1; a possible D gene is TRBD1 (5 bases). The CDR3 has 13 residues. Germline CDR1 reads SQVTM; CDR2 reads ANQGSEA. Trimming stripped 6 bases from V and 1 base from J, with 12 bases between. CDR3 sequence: CSVRPQENTEAFF. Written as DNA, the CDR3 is TGCAGCGTCCGCCCACAGGAGAACACTGAAGCTTTCTTT.

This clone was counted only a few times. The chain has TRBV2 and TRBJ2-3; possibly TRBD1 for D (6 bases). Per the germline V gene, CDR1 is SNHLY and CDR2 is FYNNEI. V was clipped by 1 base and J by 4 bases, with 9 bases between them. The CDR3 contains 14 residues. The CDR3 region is CASSEGGPSDTQYF. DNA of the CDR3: TGTGCCAGCAGTGAAGGGGGGCCATCAGATACGCAGTATTTT.

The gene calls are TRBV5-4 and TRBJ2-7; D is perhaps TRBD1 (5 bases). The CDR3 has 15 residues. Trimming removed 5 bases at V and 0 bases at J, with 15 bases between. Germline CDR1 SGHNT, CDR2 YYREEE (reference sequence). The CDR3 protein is CASSIDSSSSYEQYF. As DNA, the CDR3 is TGTGCCAGCAGTATAGACAGTTCTAGCTCCTACGAGCAGTACTTC.

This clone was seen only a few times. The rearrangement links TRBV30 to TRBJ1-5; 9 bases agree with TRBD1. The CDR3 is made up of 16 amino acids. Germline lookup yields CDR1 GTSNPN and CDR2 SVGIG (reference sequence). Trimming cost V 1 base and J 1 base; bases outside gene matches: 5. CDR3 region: CAWSADRGGSNQPQHF. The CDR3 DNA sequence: TGTGCCTGGAGTGCGGACAGGGGTGGCAGCAATCAGCCCCAGCATTTT.

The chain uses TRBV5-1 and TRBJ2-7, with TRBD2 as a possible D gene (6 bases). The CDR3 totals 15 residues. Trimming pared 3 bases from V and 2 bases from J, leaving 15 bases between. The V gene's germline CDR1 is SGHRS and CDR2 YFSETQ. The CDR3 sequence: CASSSFLAPTYEQYF. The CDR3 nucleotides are TGCGCCAGCAGCTCCTTTCTAGCGCCTACCTACGAGCAGTACTTC. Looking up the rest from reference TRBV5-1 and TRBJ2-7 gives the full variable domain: KAGVTQTPRYLIKTRGQQVTLSCSPISGHRSVSWYQQTPGQGLQFLFEYFSETQRNKGNFPGRFSGRQFSNSRSEMNVSTLELGDSALYLCASSSFLAPTYEQYFGPGTRLTVT.